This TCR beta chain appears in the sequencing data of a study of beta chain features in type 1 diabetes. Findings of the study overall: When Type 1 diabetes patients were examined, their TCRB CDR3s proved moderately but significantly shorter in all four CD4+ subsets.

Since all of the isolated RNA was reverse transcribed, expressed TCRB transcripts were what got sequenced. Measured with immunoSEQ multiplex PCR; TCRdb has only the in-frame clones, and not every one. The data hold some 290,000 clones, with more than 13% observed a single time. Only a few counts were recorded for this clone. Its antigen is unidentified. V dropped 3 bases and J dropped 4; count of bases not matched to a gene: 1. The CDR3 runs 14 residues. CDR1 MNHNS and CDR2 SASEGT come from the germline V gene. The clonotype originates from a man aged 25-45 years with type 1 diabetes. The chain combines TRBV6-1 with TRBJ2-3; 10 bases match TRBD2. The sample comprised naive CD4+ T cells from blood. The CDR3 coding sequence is TGTGCCAGCAGTGAGGGGACTAGCGCAGATACGCAGTATTTT. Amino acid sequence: CASSEGTSADTQYF.